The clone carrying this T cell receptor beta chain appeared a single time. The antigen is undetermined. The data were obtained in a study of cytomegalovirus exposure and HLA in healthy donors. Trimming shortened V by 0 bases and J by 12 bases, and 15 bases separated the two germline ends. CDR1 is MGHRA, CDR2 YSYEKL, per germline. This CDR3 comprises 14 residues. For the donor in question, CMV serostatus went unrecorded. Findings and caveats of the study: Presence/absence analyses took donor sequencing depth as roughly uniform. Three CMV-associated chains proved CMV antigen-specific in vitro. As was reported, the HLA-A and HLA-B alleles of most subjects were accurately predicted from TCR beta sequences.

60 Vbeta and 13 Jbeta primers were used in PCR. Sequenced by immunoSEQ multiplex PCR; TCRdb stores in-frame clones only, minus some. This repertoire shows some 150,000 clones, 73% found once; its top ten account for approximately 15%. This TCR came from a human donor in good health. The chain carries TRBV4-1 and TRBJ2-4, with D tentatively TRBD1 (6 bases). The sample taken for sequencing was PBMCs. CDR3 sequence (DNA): TGCGCCAGCAGCCAAGAATCCGGGACACGGCGTCAGTACTTC. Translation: CASSQESGTRRQYF.